This record concerns one TCR beta chain sequence. Its antigen is as yet unknown. Assay: immunoSEQ multiplex PCR; the TCRdb copy retains only in-frame clones and omits some. The table lists around 130,000 clones, approximately 85% of them singletons. The sample belongs to a study of T cell responses to AZD1222 COVID-19 vaccine. Overall study results and limits: Baseline testing showed seropositivity in only six AZD1222 recipients. CD4 TCRs associated with vaccination spanned spike, dominating at 160-218 and 743-854. Females outnumbered males among donors, who were mostly white British; clonal diversity was possibly underestimated.

Germline CDR1 is SGHDT and CDR2 is YYEEEE. Trimming pared 8 bases from V and 5 bases from J, leaving 19 bases between. This CDR3 contains 14 residues. Source: peripheral blood, taken on day 0 of AZD1222 vaccination. This sequence was found in an adult in good health. V and J are TRBV5-6 and TRBJ1-1, with D perhaps matching TRBD1 (5 bases). The CDR3 nucleotides read TGTGCCAGTGGCTACGTTGGGGGAGGGACTGAAGCTTTCTTT. Translated: CASGYVGGGTEAFF.